One and the same sample provided the 23 T cell receptor beta chains below, sequenced in a study of blood T cell repertoires in COVID-19. Sequencing was performed with immunoSEQ multiplex PCR; in TCRdb, only in-frame clones are kept and a portion is missing. The sample carries approximately 300,000 clones, 70% to 90% recorded once. The sample consisted of PBMCs or T cells enriched from blood (not recorded which). The source is a woman between 25 and 40 years old who had recovered from COVID-19.

The rearrangement links TRBV11-2 to TRBJ2-7; D ambiguous. CDR3 length: 14 residues. V was shortened by 1 base and J by 1 base, with 8 bases between the two germline ends. CDR1 and CDR2 (germline): SGHAT, FQNNGV. The CDR3 DNA reads as TGTGCCAGCAGCTTAGTTCGGGTTTCCTACGAGCAGTACTTC. Translation gives CASSLVRVSYEQYF.

The V and J genes are TRBV3-1 (or the pseudogene TRBV3-2) and TRBJ2-3, with D perhaps matching TRBD2 (6 bases). Between the trimmed V and J ends, which lost 4 bases and 4 bases, there was a span of 18 bases. Germline V gene data show CDR1 as LGHDT and CDR2 as YNNKEL (reference sequence). This CDR3 has 16 amino acids. CDR3 sequence: CASSRLIEGGADTQYF. The CDR3 nucleotides read TGTGCCAGCAGCCGACTGATTGAGGGCGGGGCAGATACGCAGTATTTT.

The V gene is TRBV6-6, the J gene TRBJ1-2; D is uncertain. CDR1 MNHNY and CDR2 SVGAGI come from the germline V gene (reference sequence). The CDR3 consists of 14 residues. With 7 bases removed from V and 0 bases from J, the gap between germline ends came to 12 bases. CDR3 DNA sequence: TGTGCCAGCACTGGGCAGGCAGCTAACTATGGCTACACCTTC. It translates to CASTGQAANYGYTF.

The V gene is TRBV6-5, the J gene TRBJ2-7; a weak D match, TRBD1 (5 bases). The V gene lost 3 bases and the J gene lost 0 bases, with 6 bases spanning the gap. This CDR3 region has 13 residues. Germline-derived CDR1 and CDR2 are MNHEY and SVGAGI. CDR3 coding DNA: TGTGCCAGCAGTTATGACAGCTCCTACGAGCAGTACTTC. Protein product: CASSYDSSYEQYF.

V and J are TRBV5-4 and TRBJ1-1; 7 bases are a match to TRBD1. Germline loops: CDR1 SGHNT, CDR2 YYREEE (reference sequence). V lost 4 bases to trimming and J lost 6 bases; unmatched junction nucleotides: 9. This CDR3 region has 14 residues. CDR3: CASSVLQGKSEAFF. The CDR3 DNA sequence: TGTGCCAGCAGCGTGTTACAGGGGAAGTCTGAAGCTTTCTTT. Combining the CDR3 with reference TRBV5-4 and TRBJ1-1 gives the whole variable domain ETGVTQSPTHLIKTRGQQVTLRCSSQSGHNTVSWYQQALGQGPQFIFQYYREEENGRGNFPPRFSGLQFPNYSSELNVNALELDDSALYLCASSVLQGKSEAFFGQGTRLTVV.

The V call is TRBV19, the J call TRBJ1-3; the D gene is possibly TRBD1 (6 bases). CDR1 LNHDA and CDR2 SQIVND come from the germline V gene (reference sequence). The V gene lost 6 bases and the J gene lost 0 bases, with 18 bases spanning the gap. The length of the CDR3 is 17 residues. The CDR3 DNA sequence: TGTGCCAGTAGCCCGGGGTTGGGGGCTGCCTCTGGAAACACCATATATTTT. Its translation: CASSPGLGAASGNTIYF.

The gene calls are TRBV6-5 and TRBJ2-5; possibly TRBD1 for D (5 bases). Germline values: CDR1 MNHEY, CDR2 SVGAGI. The CDR3 sequence is 12 residues long. Trimming stripped 6 bases from V and 4 bases from J, with 9 bases between. For the CDR3, the DNA is TGTGCCAGCAGAACGCAGGGAGAGACCCAGTACTTC. This codes for CASRTQGETQYF.

The chain couples TRBV5-1 to TRBJ1-6, with D maybe TRBD1 (5 bases). V shed 0 bases and J shed 9 bases, with 16 bases lying between them. Per the germline V gene, CDR1 is SGHRS and CDR2 is YFSETQ. This CDR3 region has 16 residues. The CDR3 protein is CASSLGLSDNSSPLHF. In DNA, the CDR3 is TGCGCCAGCAGCTTGGGGCTCTCGGACAACAGTTCACCCCTCCACTTT.

The chain joins TRBV24-1 to TRBJ1-5; 7 bases align to TRBD1. Germline loops: CDR1 KGHDR, CDR2 SFDVKD. The CDR3 spans 14 residues. The J segment lost 5 bases and the V segment lost 9 bases, leaving 9 bases of the junction unmatched. The chain's CDR3 is CATGEGGADQPQHF. CDR3 in DNA: TGTGCCACCGGCGAAGGGGGCGCAGATCAGCCCCAGCATTTT.

This clone was counted a few times. The V gene is TRBV5-6, the J gene TRBJ1-2; perhaps TRBD1 as D (6 bases). V dropped 9 bases and J dropped 6 bases, with 24 bases sitting between them. CDR1 and CDR2 (germline): SGHDT, YYEEEE. This CDR3 comprises 15 residues. The CDR3 region is CAIPYSGTKGDGYTF. In DNA, the CDR3 is TGTGCCATCCCTTACTCGGGTACTAAGGGGGATGGCTACACCTTC.

V is TRBV18 and J is TRBJ1-1; D unclear. The CDR3 loop spans 14 amino acids. CDR1 and CDR2 from the germline V gene are KGHSH and LQKENI. Trimming left V 1 base short and J 1 base short, with 7 bases between. CDR3 sequence (DNA): TGTGCCAGCTCACCACTGGCACAGAACACTGAAGCTTTCTTT. Translated, it gives CASSPLAQNTEAFF.

This clone was seen more than once but under ten times. The V gene is TRBV3-1 (or the pseudogene TRBV3-2), the J gene TRBJ1-4; a possible D gene is TRBD1 (6 bases). Deletions cut 5 bases from V and 5 bases from J, with 15 bases between. Germline V gene lookup returns CDR1 LGHDT and CDR2 YNNKEL (reference sequence). The CDR3 runs to 15 residues. The CDR3 reads CASSKGGPGNEKLFF. The CDR3, as DNA: TGTGCCAGCAGCAAAGGGGGGCCAGGCAATGAAAAACTGTTTTTT.

The CDR3 DNA sequence: TGTGCCAGCGTACAGGGGATACGTGGCTACACCTTC. Its translation is CASVQGIRGYTF. V is TRBV28 and J is TRBJ1-2, with TRBD1 matching over 7 bases. The CDR3 sequence is 12 residues long. V lost 8 bases to trimming and J lost 7 bases; unmatched junction nucleotides: 7. CDR1 is MDHEN and CDR2 is SYDVKM in the germline V gene.

This clone was observed a few times. The rearrangement uses TRBV5-8 and TRBJ2-1, with D uncertain. CDR1 and CDR2 (germline): SGHTS, YDEGEE. The CDR3 length is 14 residues. Deletions cut 6 bases from V and 0 bases from J, with 10 bases between. Here the CDR3 DNA reads TGTGCCAGCAACACCCCCCCCTCCTACAATGAGCAGTTCTTC. Its translation is CASNTPPSYNEQFF.

The chain combines TRBV11-2 with TRBJ1-2, with D perhaps TRBD1 (5 bases). The CDR3 has 13 residues. The germline gives CDR1 SGHAT, CDR2 FQNNGV. Trimming took 1 base from V and 7 from J, leaving 10 bases between them. CDR3 protein: CASSLGGETGYTF. CDR3 bases: TGTGCCAGCAGCTTAGGGGGGGAGACTGGCTACACCTTC.

The chain links TRBV5-4 to TRBJ2-5; no firm D call. From germline, CDR1 is SGHNT and CDR2 YYREEE (reference sequence). The CDR3 sequence is 14 residues long. Deletions cut 0 bases from V and 4 bases from J, with 10 bases between. The CDR3 loop reads CASSLDSGRETQYF. In DNA, the CDR3 is TGTGCCAGCAGCTTGGACAGTGGAAGAGAGACCCAGTACTTC.

This clone was observed once. The rearrangement uses TRBV5-1 and TRBJ1-6; D ambiguous. Per the germline V gene, CDR1 is SGHRS and CDR2 is YFSETQ. There are 16 residues in the CDR3. V dropped 4 bases and J dropped 1 base, with 12 bases sitting between them. DNA of the CDR3: TGCGCCAGCAGCCGGGGTGGGGATTCCTATAATTCACCCCTCCACTTT. Encoded protein: CASSRGGDSYNSPLHF.

V and J are TRBV6-1 and TRBJ1-5; 7 nucleotides line up with TRBD1. The CDR3 sequence is 16 residues long. Looked up from germline, CDR1 is MNHNS and CDR2 is SASEGT. Germline trimming cut 1 base from V and 4 bases from J; bases unmatched to any gene: 7. CDR3 bases: TGTGCCAGCAGTGAAGTGGGACAGCCTAGGAATCAGCCCCAGCATTTT. It is translated as CASSEVGQPRNQPQHF.

The chain uses TRBV6-5 and TRBJ2-2; TRBD1 aligns across 8 bases. Trimming cost V 8 bases and J 4 bases; bases outside gene matches: 3. The CDR3 is made up of 13 amino acids. Looked up from germline, CDR1 is MNHEY and CDR2 is SVGAGI. CDR3 region: CASRDRRTGELFF. In nucleotides, the CDR3 is TGTGCCAGCCGGGACAGGCGCACCGGGGAGCTGTTTTTT.

In nucleotides, the CDR3 is TGTGCCAGCGAAAAGAGGACTCCGGCCCAAACCAGCACAGATACGCAGTATTTT. This codes for CASEKRTPAQTSTDTQYF. The J gene is TRBJ2-3, the V gene TRBV7-8; the D gene is possibly TRBD2 (5 bases). Trimming pared 8 bases from V and 0 bases from J, leaving 24 bases between. CDR1 SGHVS and CDR2 FQNEAQ come from the germline V gene. This CDR3 is 18 amino acids long.

This chain links TRBV4-1 with TRBJ2-1, with 12 bases matching TRBD2. The germline gives CDR1 MGHRA, CDR2 YSYEKL. V shed 3 bases, J shed 8 bases, and the junction held 11 bases outside the gene matches. CDR3 length: 17 amino acids. This CDR3 is CASSHPGLAGGFDEQFF. The CDR3 nucleotides read TGCGCCAGCAGCCACCCGGGACTAGCGGGTGGTTTTGATGAGCAGTTCTTC.

V gene TRBV18 combines with J gene TRBJ2-5; possible D gene TRBD2, 6 bases. Germline-derived CDR1 and CDR2 are KGHSH and LQKENI. With 3 bases removed from V and 1 base from J, the gap between germline ends came to 12 bases. This CDR3 is 15 amino acids long. CDR3 sequence: CASSPYGGAQETQYF. The CDR3 DNA reads TGTGCCAGCTCACCTTACGGGGGTGCCCAAGAGACCCAGTACTTC.

This clone was detected once. CDR3 amino acids: CASSNPRTGAGYGYTF. CDR3 DNA: TGTGCCAGCAGCAACCCTAGGACAGGCGCGGGCTATGGCTACACCTTC. This chain links TRBV9 with TRBJ1-2; 7 bases match TRBD1. Germline CDR1 and CDR2: SGDLS and YYNGEE. V lost 4 bases and J lost 4; bases outside the gene matches: 13. CDR3 length: 16 residues.